What follows are 6 T cell receptor beta chains derived from one specimen sequenced in a study of blood T cells in healthy people across ages. It was with a sample-barcoded 5' primer and a J-beta primer mix that a second PCR of roughly 6 to 11 cycles was run. MiXCR, applied by TCRdb to the 5' RACE reads, yields one record per CDR3 protein. The sample has about 1.5 million distinct CDR3 sequences; around two fifths are singletons. Material for sequencing was blood. All receptors derive from a woman between 18 and 29 years old in good health.

This chain links TRBV12-3 or TRBV12-4 with TRBJ2-3; 7 nucleotides align to TRBD1. J gave up 0 bases and V 7 bases, and 4 bases lay outside the gene matches. This CDR3 spans 14 amino acids. In DNA, the CDR3 is TGTGCCAGCATGCCAGGGGGTAGCACAGATACGCAGTATTTT. Its protein is CASMPGGSTDTQYF.

This clonotype was seen only a few times. The chain carries TRBV10-3 and TRBJ2-7; maybe TRBD2 (5 bases). Germline V gene data show CDR1 as ENHRY and CDR2 as SYGVKD. The CDR3 is 11 residues long. V shed 6 bases and J shed 3 bases, with 6 bases lying between them. This CDR3 reads CAIREDYEQYF. In nucleotides, the CDR3 is TGTGCCATCAGGGAGGACTACGAGCAGTACTTC.

A few counts support this clonotype. J is TRBJ1-1 and V is TRBV10-3; tentatively, D is TRBD1 (6 bases). The CDR3 is made up of 14 amino acids. With 4 bases removed from V and 8 bases from J, the gap between germline ends came to 17 bases. Germline loops: CDR1 ENHRY, CDR2 SYGVKD. The CDR3: CAISAVGDRREAFF. CDR3 sequence (DNA): TGTGCCATCAGTGCCGTGGGAGACAGGCGAGAAGCTTTCTTT.

CDR3 loop: CASSTDRNYEQYF. The CDR3 DNA reads TGTGCCAGCAGCACGGACAGGAACTACGAGCAGTACTTC. The rearrangement joins TRBV13 to TRBJ2-7, with TRBD1 matching over 7 bases. The V gene end was trimmed by 5 bases and the J gene end by 3 bases; junction bases not matched to a gene: 4. The CDR3 totals 13 residues. From germline, CDR1 is PRHDT and CDR2 FYEKMQ (reference sequence).

This clonotype was observed a few times. The V and J genes are TRBV7-8 and TRBJ2-5; no clear D gene. Germline V gene data show CDR1 as SGHVS and CDR2 as FQNEAQ. CDR3 size: 16 residues. Trimming took 0 bases from V and 0 from J, leaving 11 bases between them. As DNA, the CDR3 is TGTGCCAGCAGCTTAGCGGCAGCTCTGTACCAAGAGACCCAGTACTTC. This translates into CASSLAAALYQETQYF.

This rearrangement joins TRBV18 to TRBJ1-1; possible D gene TRBD1, 5 bases. There are 16 residues in the CDR3. Germline loops: CDR1 KGHSH, CDR2 LQKENI. The germline V and J ends were trimmed by 3 bases and 1 base, with 15 bases remaining between them. The chain's CDR3 is CASSPVLGGENTEAFF. For the CDR3, the DNA is TGTGCCAGCTCACCTGTCCTCGGGGGTGAGAACACTGAAGCTTTCTTT.